This T cell receptor beta chain is from a study of response to subunit inactivated influenza vaccine. Notes on the study in general: Seasonal influenza vaccination, on each occasion, was suggested by the authors to recruit few new T cells.

TCRdb ran MiXCR on the RT-PCR reads and lists one entry per CDR3 protein. Here the sample spans around 250,000 distinct CDR3 sequences, 12% being singletons. Remarks on this clonotype: What it recognizes is unknown.

This specimen was non-naive T cells sorted from PBMCs, taken roughly 15 days before vaccination. The sequence came from a man between 45 and 60 years old who received an inactivated influenza vaccine.

CDR3 bases: TGCAGCGTTGAAACGGGAGGACCCTACGAGCAGTACTTC. It is translated as CSVETGGPYEQYF. The chain combines TRBV29-1 with TRBJ2-7; TRBD2 agrees at 7 bases. CDR3 length: 13 amino acids. J lost 2 bases, V lost 2 bases, and 3 bases had no gene match. Per the germline V gene, CDR1 is SQVTM and CDR2 is ANQGSEA.